Each of the 12 T cell receptor beta chains below was sequenced from the same sample in a study of circulating tumor DNA in untreated peripheral T-cell lymphoma. Sequenced by immunoSEQ multiplex PCR; TCRdb stores in-frame clones only, minus some. The sample holds 6,500 to 7,500 clones, 70% to 80% seen once. Material: tumor tissue. The receptors were gathered from a human donor with peripheral T-cell lymphoma.

This clone showed up just a few times. The chain is built from TRBV30 and TRBJ1-3; maybe TRBD1 (5 bases). This CDR3 has 15 residues. Germline V gene lookup returns CDR1 GTSNPN and CDR2 SVGIG (reference sequence). V was shortened by 5 bases and J by 1 base, with 15 bases between the two germline ends. In DNA, the CDR3 is TGTGCCTGGTGGGACTTCATGGGGTCTGGAAACACCATATATTTT. Translation: CAWWDFMGSGNTIYF.

J is TRBJ1-1 and V is TRBV11-3, with a tentative D call TRBD1 (5 bases). CDR3 length equals 16 residues. The V gene lost 5 bases and the J gene lost 0 bases, with 16 bases spanning the gap. The germline CDR1 and CDR2 sequences are SGHNT and YENEEA. This CDR3 is CASSRGGQRMNTEAFF. In DNA form, the CDR3 reads TGTGCCAGCAGCAGGGGCGGACAAAGAATGAACACTGAAGCTTTCTTT.

In its sample, this clone was seen once. The V and J genes are TRBV11-1 and TRBJ1-5; 7 nucleotides line up with TRBD1. Germline-derived CDR1 and CDR2 are SGHAT and FQDESV (reference sequence). The CDR3 sequence is 17 residues long. Germline trimming cut 3 bases from V and 0 bases from J; bases unmatched to any gene: 8. The CDR3 region has the DNA TGTGCCAGCAGCTTGGCCGGGGACAGAATTAGCAATCAGCCCCAGCATTTT. Translating gives CASSLAGDRISNQPQHF. The full variable domain, rest sourced from reference TRBV11-1 and TRBJ1-5, is EAEVAQSPRYKITEKSQAVAFWCDPISGHATLYWYRQILGQGPELLVQFQDESVVDDSQLPKDRFSAERLKGVDSTLKIQPAELGDSAMYLCASSLAGDRISNQPQHFGDGTRLSIL.

This clone was counted once. The chain joins TRBV29-1 to TRBJ2-7, with 7 nucleotides matching TRBD1. This CDR3 region has 12 residues. The trim removed 5 bases at V and 6 bases at J, leaving 7 bases unmatched. The germline gives CDR1 SQVTM, CDR2 ANQGSEA. CDR3 region: CSVRDTGVEQYF. The CDR3 region has the DNA TGCAGCGTTCGCGACACAGGGGTCGAGCAGTACTTC.

This chain joins TRBV18 and TRBJ2-3; 9 bases align to TRBD1. The CDR3 is made up of 16 amino acids. Germline trimming cut 3 bases from V and 2 bases from J; bases unmatched to any gene: 6. CDR1 KGHSH and CDR2 LQKENI come from the germline V gene. The CDR3 DNA reads as TGTGCCAGCTCACCCCTCCAACAGGGGGCCACAGATACGCAGTATTTT. Translated, it gives CASSPLQQGATDTQYF.

The chain combines TRBV12-5 with TRBJ1-6, with a possible D match to TRBD1 (5 bases). Germline lookup yields CDR1 LGHNT and CDR2 FRNRAP. There are 13 residues in the CDR3. As DNA, the CDR3 is TGTGCCACCCGGAGGGGCAGGGATTCACCCCTCCACTTT. This encodes CATRRGRDSPLHF.

The chain recombines TRBV15 with TRBJ1-2; possibly TRBD1 for D (5 bases). The germline V gene encodes CDR1 LNHNV and CDR2 YYDKDF (reference sequence). V lost 1 base and J 4 bases, leaving 16 bases between the germline ends. This CDR3 comprises 16 residues. The chain's CDR3 is CATSRAARDRLYGYTF. CDR3 nucleotides: TGTGCCACCAGCAGAGCCGCAAGGGACCGGCTCTATGGCTACACCTTC.

This clone appeared once. CDR3 sequence (DNA): TGCAGCGTTGAAAGGGGGCTCGGAGATACGCAGTATTTT. This encodes CSVERGLGDTQYF. The chain has TRBV29-1 and TRBJ2-3; 7 bases line up with TRBD1. Germline V gene data show CDR1 as SQVTM and CDR2 as ANQGSEA. With 2 bases clipped from V and 5 bases from J, the junction kept 4 bases outside the gene matches. This CDR3 contains 13 residues.

The chain has TRBV11-3 and TRBJ2-1, with 8 bases matching TRBD1. This CDR3 spans 14 amino acids. With V trimmed by 5 bases and J by 8 bases, 8 bases remained unmatched. Germline CDR1 SGHNT, CDR2 YENEEA. CDR3 loop: CASSQQDRVDEQFF. In DNA form, the CDR3 reads TGTGCCAGCAGCCAACAGGACAGGGTCGATGAGCAGTTCTTC.

This chain uses TRBV10-2 with TRBJ2-5, with 12 bases fitting TRBD2. Germline lookup yields CDR1 WSHSY and CDR2 SAAADI. The trim removed 7 bases at V and 3 bases at J, leaving 15 bases unmatched. This CDR3 has 18 residues. The CDR3 DNA sequence: TGCGCCAGCACCACGCGGGCTAGCGGGGGGGTGTTAGAAGAGACCCAGTACTTC. Its protein is CASTTRASGGVLEETQYF.

There are a few counts of this clone. The chain's CDR3 is CASSEGTANTGELFF. The CDR3, as DNA: TGTGCCAGCAGTGAAGGGACAGCGAACACCGGGGAGCTGTTTTTT. The chain joins TRBV6-1 to TRBJ2-2; D is possibly TRBD1 (6 bases). The CDR3 covers 15 residues. Germline values: CDR1 MNHNS, CDR2 SASEGT. V lost 1 base, J lost 0 bases, and 6 bases lay in between.

The chain is built from TRBV6-8 and TRBJ1-6; possibly TRBD1 for D (5 bases). Deletions cut 5 bases from V and 10 bases from J, with 15 bases between. The CDR3 spans 14 residues. CDR1 MNHGY and CDR2 SAAAGT come from the germline V gene. The DNA for the CDR3 is TGTGCCAGCAGTGGGTCAGGGTATAGGTCACCCCTCCACTTT. Translating it yields CASSGSGYRSPLHF.